This is a list of T cell receptor beta chains from one sample in a study of response to subunit inactivated influenza vaccine. From the RT-PCR reads, TCRdb called clonotypes with MiXCR, one entry per CDR3 protein. The sample lists just under 550,000 distinct CDR3 sequences, roughly 25% occurring once. This sample also belongs to another study, concerning T cells expressing NK-cell markers.

This specimen was CD4+ T cells sorted from PBMCs, taken roughly 12 days after vaccination. Every receptor here comes from a man aged 50 to 60 who received an inactivated influenza vaccine. CDR3s include the opening cysteine and the closing phenylalanine or tryptophan. Each record gives: clone size, V gene, CDR3 protein. Clone sizes are given selectively: once, few, many, or a class where the clone is expanded.

few	TRBV5-1	CASSLSFLRNGYTF
many	TRBV15	CATSRDPQGTQYF
few	TRBV12-3/TRBV12-4	CASSRGPGAGYGYTF
-	TRBV6-1	CATIVQGNYEQYF
few	TRBV28	CASSTPSGFSSYEQYF
-	TRBV7-2	CASRLGGAVNEQFF
-	TRBV21-1	CASSNHPGQTTTDEQFF
-	TRBV12-3/TRBV12-4	CASSFVSGANTGELFF
-	TRBV5-4	CASSLQGSAYEQYF
many	TRBV14	CASSRGGAGRYTQYF
few	TRBV12-3/TRBV12-4	CASSPTGTHNEQFF
few	TRBV3-1	CASSQERASYEQYF
few	TRBV6-6	CASSYPDQYEQYF
-	TRBV7-2	CASSLVAAGVAYGYTF
-	TRBV30	CASTRGRYGYTF
-	TRBV7-3	CASSGGESTDTQYF
few	TRBV10-3	CAISPSGSFNEQFF
few	TRBV12-3/TRBV12-4	CASSPHQDRENTGELFF
-	TRBV10-3	CAISADKNYGYTF
-	TRBV20-1	CSAVSGGARNEQFF
few	TRBV7-8	CASSLTRAGELFF
few	TRBV9	CASSVLASGNTGELFF
-	TRBV20-1	CSARDPLGRRNTGELFF
-	TRBV6-2/TRBV6-3	CASSYLGTGKNIQYF
few	TRBV11-1	CASSVFLGGGEQYF
-	TRBV20-1	CSAGLLGAQYF
-	TRBV6-2/TRBV6-3	CASRRGGSNNEQFF
-	TRBV20-1	CSARPTRNTGELFF
few	TRBV7-2	CASSFLGLAGGEDTQYF
-	TRBV20-1	CSASGQGSFINYGYTF
-	TRBV15	CATSSQGWRQPQHF
-	TRBV10-1	CASSDPARGQETQYF
-	TRBV5-1	CASSLGTSGSKFF
-	TRBV7-2	CASSFPGVTPFF
-	TRBV27	CASSSTGKGHEKLFF
-	TRBV5-1	CASSLAPSGAGSDTQYF
-	TRBV21-1	CASIQDSSTDTQYF
-	TRBV3-1	CASSQGLNEQFF
-	TRBV7-8	CASSPGGGLSGEQYF
many	TRBV10-3	CAISTPSGANTGELFF
-	TRBV5-1	CASSGLAGSYEQYF
many	TRBV7-8	CASIPTEITSTDTQYF
few	TRBV5-6	CASSLGRDDFWRYEQYF
-	TRBV5-1	CASSAQGLEQYF
-	TRBV7-2	CASSSGTGGNTIYF
-	TRBV20-1	CSARVPITYEQYF
many	TRBV3-1	CASSQGLAVKDTQYF
few	TRBV5-1	CASSLGDPKVYPQFF
-	TRBV10-3	CAISEISGDTGELFF
-	TRBV12-3/TRBV12-4	CASSLTSGARGETQYF
-	TRBV12-3/TRBV12-4	CASSFQTQETQYF
-	TRBV28	CASSPAGINYGYTF
few	TRBV11-2	CASSRGPTGIQYF
few	TRBV5-1	CASSLLAGGPETQYF